The table lists the clone carrying this T cell receptor beta chain with many counts. These data belong to a study of regulatory T cells in long-lasting Graves disease. Both iRepertoire HTBI primers and Arm-PCR of CDR3 regions were used to build the TCR beta libraries. TCRdb re-derived calls from the multiplex PCR reads in MiXCR, one entry per CDR3 protein. The sample consists of approximately 350,000 distinct CDR3 sequences, 15% to 20% of them appearing once. Trimming removed 6 bases from V and 2 bases from J, with 14 bases in between. This CDR3 is 14 amino acids long. As for time point: newly diagnosed GD, antithyroid drugs for less than 3 months. The TCR library used RNA extracted from PBMCs. These records were also assigned to another study, of T cells in Graves' hyperthyroidism and ophthalmopathy.

The clonotype was recovered from a woman aged 18-29 years with Graves disease. This chain connects TRBV12-3 or TRBV12-4 to TRBJ2-7; maybe TRBD2 (7 bases). The sequencing used peripheral blood mononuclear cells (PBMCs), collected at new diagnosis, from a patient treated with antithyroid drugs. The CDR3 DNA is TGTGCCAGCAGAGCACCCGGGGGGCCCTACGAGCAGTACTTC. Translation: CASRAPGGPYEQYF.